In this sample, the clone carrying this T cell receptor (beta chain) turned up once. The CDR3 contains 16 residues. Germline V gene lookup returns CDR1 SGHNT and CDR2 YENEEA. J gave up 3 bases and V 6 bases, and 9 bases lay outside the gene matches. The assay was immunoSEQ multiplex PCR, and TCRdb's table has in-frame clones only and misses some. The sample lists 75,000 to 100,000 clones, roughly 87% occurring once. The data belong to a study of blood T cell repertoires in COVID-19. Study-wide context: The United States, Italy and Spain were the sources of the acute and convalescent COVID-19 samples.

The clonotype originates from an older man with acute or convalescent COVID-19. Sample: peripheral blood. V gene TRBV11-3 combines with J gene TRBJ2-1, with TRBD1 identical over 9 bases. CDR3 bases: TGTGCCAGCAGTTCCCCCGGGACAGGGCGCTACAATGAGCAGTTCTTC. Translating it yields CASSSPGTGRYNEQFF.